This TCR beta chain was captured by sequencing in a study of shared clonotypes between healthy human individuals. For the study at large: Two women and a few men aged 18 to 49 served as donors. The study used three CD4 naive, three CD4 memory, two CD8 naive and one CD8 memory plate per donor.

The data were produced by immunoSEQ multiplex PCR, yet TCRdb's version contains in-frame clones alone and is incomplete. This sample yields nearly 2 million clones, of which roughly 94% are seen a single time; around 1.2% belongs to the top ten. Whole-study results and caveats: The study sampled only blood, and tissue repertoires likely differ. Naive CD4 clonotype sharing across several donors was approximately 5%.

Germline-derived CDR1 and CDR2 are SGHNT and YYREEE (reference sequence). The CDR3 contains 12 residues. V shed 1 base and J shed 7 bases, with 7 bases lying between them. With regard to this clone: The target antigen is unknown.

As defined, naive CD8 cells were CD45RO-negative and positively selected for CCR7, with terminally differentiated effector memory CD45RA+ cells excluded. The sample was naive CD8+ T cells sorted from blood. V gene TRBV5-4 combines with J gene TRBJ2-3; no clear D. The receptor was derived from a man younger than 35 in good health. The CDR3 sequence is CASSLFTNTQYF. DNA for the CDR3: TGTGCCAGCAGCTTGTTCACGAATACGCAGTATTTT.